This T cell receptor (beta chain) is from a study of cytomegalovirus exposure and HLA in healthy donors. General study findings and limits: Serostatus for CMV was the only available immune exposure information.

CDR1 SGHRS and CDR2 YFSETQ come from the germline V gene. The CDR3 consists of 15 residues. Trimming cost V 0 bases and J 6 bases, with 15 bases left between them. About this clone: What it recognizes is unknown.

PCR primers comprised 60 Vbeta and 13 Jbeta primers. The data were produced by immunoSEQ multiplex PCR, yet TCRdb's version contains in-frame clones alone and is incomplete. This sample has 80,000 or so clones; nearly 80% occur once, and the top ten carry 3.5% to 4.5%. This TCR came from a man aged 35 to 55 in good health and CMV-seronegative. The gene calls are TRBV5-1 and TRBJ1-1; a possible D gene is TRBD1 (5 bases). Sequencing was done on a sample of PBMCs. This chain's CDR3 is CASSLDPQGTSEAFF. CDR3 nucleotide sequence: TGCGCCAGCAGCTTGGACCCTCAGGGTACCTCTGAAGCTTTCTTT.